The rows below give T cell receptor beta chains drawn from one sample of a study of T cell responses to AZD1222 COVID-19 vaccine. Assay used: immunoSEQ multiplex PCR; TCRdb lists only in-frame clones, some missing. The sample records about 120,000 clones, about 90% being singletons. The source material was peripheral blood, sampled on day 0 of AZD1222 vaccination. All receptors come from an adult in good health. CDR3s include the opening cysteine and the closing phenylalanine or tryptophan. Each record gives: clone size, V gene, J gene, D gene, CDR3 DNA, CDR3 protein. The D gene is left open where the match is weak. Some rows have no size entry. The others give once, few or many, or a class for an expanded clone.

>-|TRBV5-1|TRBJ1-4|-
TGCGCCAGCAGCTTCAGAGCAACTAATGAAAAACTGTTTTTT
CASSFRATNEKLFF
>-|TRBV7-9|TRBJ1-5|-
TGTGCCAGCAGCCTAGCCGGGAGCGGGGTGCGCAATCAGCCCCAGCATTTT
CASSLAGSGVRNQPQHF
>-|TRBV27|TRBJ1-6|TRBD1
TGTGCCAGCAGTACTCGGGACAGCTTTAATTCACCCCTCCACTTT
CASSTRDSFNSPLHF
>-|TRBV11-1|TRBJ1-1|-
TGTGCCAGCAGTCCTATAGGGTTCGAGGGCACTGAAGCTTTCTTT
CASSPIGFEGTEAFF
>-|TRBV5-1|TRBJ2-1|TRBD2
TGCGCCAGCAGCTTGAGCGCTAGCGGTCACAATGAGCAGTTCTTC
CASSLSASGHNEQFF
>-|TRBV27|TRBJ1-6|-
TGTGCCAGCAGTCGCCGTCCCAATTCACCCCTCCACTTT
CASSRRPNSPLHF
>few|TRBV6-2/TRBV6-3|TRBJ2-2|-
TGTGCCAGCAGCCCCGGAGGGCGGGCCACCGGGGAGCTGTTTTTT
CASSPGGRATGELFF
>-|TRBV7-9|TRBJ2-3|-
TGTGCCAGCAGCTTCGAGGGAGGAGATACGCAGTATTTT
CASSFEGGDTQYF
>-|TRBV6-5|TRBJ1-4|-
TGTGCCAGCACCGCAACTAATGAAAAACTGTTTTTT
CASTATNEKLFF
>-|TRBV9|TRBJ2-3|-
TGTGCCAGCAGCGGGGTCACAGATACGCAGTATTTT
CASSGVTDTQYF
>-|TRBV3-1/TRBV3-2|TRBJ2-1|-
TGTGCCAGCAGCCGCGACATTTCCTACAATGAGCAGTTCTTC
CASSRDISYNEQFF
>-|TRBV2|TRBJ2-7|TRBD1
TGTGCCATACCTATGACAGGGTCCTCCTACGAGCAGTACTTC
CAIPMTGSSYEQYF
>-|TRBV6-5|TRBJ2-3|-
TGTGCCAGCAGCCTAGAATCTAGCACAGATACGCAGTATTTT
CASSLESSTDTQYF
>-|TRBV5-1|TRBJ2-7|TRBD1
TGCGCCAGCAGCCTGGGGACAGACAGCTCCTACGAGCAGTACTTC
CASSLGTDSSYEQYF
>once|TRBV29-1|TRBJ1-2|-
TGCAGCGTTGGAGGGAAGGGGATATCTGGCTACACCTTC
CSVGGKGISGYTF
>-|TRBV28|TRBJ2-4|-
TGTGCCAGCAGTACCCACAAAAACATTCAGTACTTC
CASSTHKNIQYF
>-|TRBV19|TRBJ1-3|-
TGTGCGGCCGGAAACACCATATATTTT
CAAGNTIYF
>-|TRBV29-1|TRBJ1-2|-
TGCAGCGTTGGGACGGATTATGGCTACACCTTC
CSVGTDYGYTF
>-|TRBV18|TRBJ1-2|-
TGTGCCAGCTCACTCACTGACACCACCTATGGCTACACCTTC
CASSLTDTTYGYTF
>-|TRBV6-5|TRBJ1-4|-
TGTGCCAGCACCTTAAGACTTGCAACTAATGAAAAACTGTTTTTT
CASTLRLATNEKLFF
>-|TRBV5-6|TRBJ1-5|-
TGTGCCAGCAGCTTGCGGGGGCCCTCCAATCAGCCCCAGCATTTT
CASSLRGPSNQPQHF
>few|TRBV7-8|TRBJ1-6|-
TGTGCCAGCAAGAGGGTAACAGGGAATAATTCACCCCTCCACTTT
CASKRVTGNNSPLHF
>-|TRBV12-3/TRBV12-4|TRBJ2-7|-
TGTGCCAGCAGCGGACTGGACTCCTACGAGCAGTACTTC
CASSGLDSYEQYF
>-|TRBV2|TRBJ2-1|-
TGTGCCAGCAGTGATAGAGGGTTAGGGCCCACGGGGCCCAATGAGCAGTTCTTC
CASSDRGLGPTGPNEQFF
>-|TRBV5-1|TRBJ1-1|-
TGCGCCAGCGCTAACGAGCCTATGAACACTGAAGCTTTCTTT
CASANEPMNTEAFF
>-|TRBV12-3/TRBV12-4|TRBJ1-2|TRBD1
TGTGCCAGCAGTTTCAGGGACAGTGGCTACACCTTC
CASSFRDSGYTF
>-|TRBV2|TRBJ1-4|-
TGTGCCATCTCGAGGGACGTTAATGAAAAACTGTTTTTT
CAISRDVNEKLFF
>-|TRBV7-9|TRBJ2-1|TRBD1
TGTGCCAGCAGCTCCACCGGGACAGGGATAAGAGGGGCCTACAATGAGCAGTTCTTC
CASSSTGTGIRGAYNEQFF
>-|TRBV11-2|TRBJ1-2|-
TGTGCCAGCAGCCCAGAGAGCTATGGCTACACCTTC
CASSPESYGYTF
>-|TRBV6-5|TRBJ1-2|-
TGTGCCAGCAGTTACTCTGGGCCCCAGAACGGCTACACCTTC
CASSYSGPQNGYTF
>once|TRBV12-3/TRBV12-4|TRBJ1-4|-
TGTGCCAGCAGCCTTTCAACTAATGAAAAACTGTTTTTT
CASSLSTNEKLFF
>-|TRBV7-9|TRBJ2-5|-
TGTGCCAGCAGCTTTGGGGCCACGGCGACCCAGTACTTC
CASSFGATATQYF
>-|TRBV9|TRBJ1-2|-
TGTGCCAGCAGCGTAATAGGGGGAAACTATGGCTACACCTTC
CASSVIGGNYGYTF
>once|TRBV11-1|TRBJ1-6|-
TGTGCCAGCAGCCCACGCACCGGGACGTGGAATTCACCCCTCCACTTT
CASSPRTGTWNSPLHF
>-|TRBV11-2|TRBJ1-2|-
TGTGCCAGCAGCTTAAATCCAGGCTTTGGCTACACCTTC
CASSLNPGFGYTF
>few|TRBV12-3/TRBV12-4|TRBJ1-2|-
TGTGCCAGCAGTTTAAGCACCTATGGCTACACCTTC
CASSLSTYGYTF
>-|TRBV6-5|TRBJ2-7|TRBD2
TGTGCCAGCAGTACACTAGCGGGAGACTACGAGCAGTACTTC
CASSTLAGDYEQYF
>-|TRBV18|TRBJ1-2|-
TGTGCCAGCTCACCTTTCTCCGCCAGGGTCGATGGCTACACCTTC
CASSPFSARVDGYTF
>-|TRBV28|TRBJ1-1|-
TGTGCCAGCAGTGGAGTCACTGAAGCTTTCTTT
CASSGVTEAFF
>-|TRBV6-5|TRBJ2-4|TRBD2
TGTGCCAGCAAACTCACTAGCGAGAAAAACATTCAGTACTTC
CASKLTSEKNIQYF
>-|TRBV6-5|TRBJ1-2|-
TGTGCCAGCAGTTACGGCGGCTATGGCTACACCTTC
CASSYGGYGYTF
>-|TRBV14|TRBJ1-3|TRBD1
TGTGCCAGCAGCCGGACTGGACAGGGAAGGTCGAACACCATATATTTT
CASSRTGQGRSNTIYF
>few|TRBV14|TRBJ2-1|-
TGTGCCAGCAGCCCGGGACTCCAACACGAGCAGTTCTTC
CASSPGLQHEQFF
>-|TRBV6-1|TRBJ1-2|TRBD1
TGTGCCAGCAGTGAATACGGGACAGGGCCGATTGGCTATGGCTACACCTTC
CASSEYGTGPIGYGYTF
>-|TRBV11-2|TRBJ2-7|TRBD2
TGTGCCAGCAGCTTAGCCGGGACTAGCGGAGAGCAGTACTTC
CASSLAGTSGEQYF
>-|TRBV27|TRBJ2-2|TRBD2
TGTGCCAGCAGTTTAACCCGTAGCGGGAGGGCCAACACCGGGGAGCTGTTTTTT
CASSLTRSGRANTGELFF